This T cell receptor beta chain is from a study of cytomegalovirus exposure and HLA in healthy donors. Study conclusions and caveats: HLA alleles were associated with 15,000 to 20,000 TCR beta sequences in a later analysis at 0.05 false discovery rate. DRB1 showed the most TCR associations and HLA-C the fewest in a later analysis, as rates varied by HLA locus. TCR beta sequences reportedly predicted most subjects' HLA-A and HLA-B alleles accurately.

A multiplex PCR was run with 60 Vbeta primers and 13 Jbeta primers. As originally analysed: Unique TCR beta chains totaled some 80 million in a later count, with roughly 11 million of them shared. The assay was immunoSEQ multiplex PCR, and TCRdb's table has in-frame clones only and misses some. D and trimming come from the DNA, and the V and J calls and clone size come from that table. Among 150,000 to 200,000 clones listed, roughly four fifths were seen once. Of note for this clone: Antigen specificity is unknown.

Trimming took off 3 bases at V and 4 bases at J, with 5 bases between the two ends. Germline V lookup: CDR1 SGHRS, CDR2 YFSETQ. This CDR3 comprises 11 residues. This chain joins TRBV5-1 and TRBJ2-7; D not certain. The sequenced material came from PBMCs. This clonotype was sampled from a male donor in good health and CMV-seronegative. The DNA for the CDR3 is TGCGCCAGCAGCTACGGGTACGAGCAGTACTTC. Translated: CASSYGYEQYF.